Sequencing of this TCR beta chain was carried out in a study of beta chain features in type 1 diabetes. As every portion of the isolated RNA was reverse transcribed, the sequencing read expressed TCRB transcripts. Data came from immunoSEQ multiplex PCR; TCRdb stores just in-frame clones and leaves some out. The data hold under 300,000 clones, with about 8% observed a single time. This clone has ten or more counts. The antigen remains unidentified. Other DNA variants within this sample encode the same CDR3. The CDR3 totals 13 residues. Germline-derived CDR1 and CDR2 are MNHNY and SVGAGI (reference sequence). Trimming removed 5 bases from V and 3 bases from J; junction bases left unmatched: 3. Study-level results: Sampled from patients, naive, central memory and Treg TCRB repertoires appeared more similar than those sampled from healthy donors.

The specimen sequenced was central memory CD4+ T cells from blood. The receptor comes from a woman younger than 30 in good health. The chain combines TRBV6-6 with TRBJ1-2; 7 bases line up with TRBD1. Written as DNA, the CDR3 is TGTGCCAGCAGTCCCACAGGGGACTATGGCTACACCTTC. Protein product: CASSPTGDYGYTF.